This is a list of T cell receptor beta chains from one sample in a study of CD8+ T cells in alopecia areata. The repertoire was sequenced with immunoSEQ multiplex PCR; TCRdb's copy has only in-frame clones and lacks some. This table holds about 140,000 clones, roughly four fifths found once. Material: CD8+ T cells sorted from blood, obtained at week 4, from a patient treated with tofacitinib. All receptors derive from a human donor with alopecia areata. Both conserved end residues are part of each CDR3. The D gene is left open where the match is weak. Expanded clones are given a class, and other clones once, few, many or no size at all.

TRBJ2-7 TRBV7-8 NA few CASSSDSLEQYF TGTGCCAGCAGCTCGGACTCCCTGGAGCAGTACTTC
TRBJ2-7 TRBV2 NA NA CASIGRAAEQYF TGTGCCAGCATTGGCAGGGCGGCCGAGCAGTACTTC
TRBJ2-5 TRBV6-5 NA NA CASSSPASRHPETQYF TGTGCCAGCAGTTCCCCCGCTTCACGACATCCGGAGACCCAGTACTTC
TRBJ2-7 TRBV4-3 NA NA CASSPSDSGGYEQYF TGCGCCAGCAGCCCGTCGGACTCAGGAGGCTACGAGCAGTACTTC
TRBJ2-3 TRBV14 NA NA CASSQEVRVDTQYF TGTGCCAGCAGCCAAGAGGTACGGGTGGATACGCAGTATTTT
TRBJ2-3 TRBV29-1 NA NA CSVPAGFPVDTQYF TGCAGCGTTCCCGCGGGGTTCCCTGTGGATACGCAGTATTTT
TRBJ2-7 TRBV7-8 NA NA CASSLSLDFYEQYF TGTGCCAGCAGCTTATCACTTGACTTCTACGAGCAGTACTTC
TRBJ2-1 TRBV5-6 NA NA CASNGKFPHNEQFF TGTGCCAGCAATGGGAAGTTCCCCCACAATGAGCAGTTCTTC
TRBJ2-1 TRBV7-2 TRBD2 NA CASSLTGGDYYEQFF TGTGCCAGCAGCTTAACTGGGGGGGATTACTATGAGCAGTTCTTC
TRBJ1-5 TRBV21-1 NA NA CYRGIGNQPQHF TGTTACAGGGGGATAGGAAATCAGCCCCAGCATTTT
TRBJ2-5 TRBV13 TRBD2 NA CASSFTPGLARQETQYF TGTGCCAGCAGCTTCACTCCGGGACTAGCGAGACAAGAGACCCAGTACTTC
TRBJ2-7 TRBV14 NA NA CASSPDGPSGEQYF TGTGCCAGCAGCCCGGACGGCCCGTCGGGCGAGCAGTACTTC
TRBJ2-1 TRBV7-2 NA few CASRVAGGTYNEQFF TGTGCCAGCAGGGTAGCCGGGGGTACCTACAATGAGCAGTTCTTC
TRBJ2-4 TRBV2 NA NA CASSEPRTVKNIQYF TGTGCCAGCAGTGAACCAAGGACAGTCAAAAACATTCAGTACTTC
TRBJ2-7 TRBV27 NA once CASSLGGGEQYF TGTGCCAGCAGTCTCGGGGGCGGCGAGCAGTACTTC
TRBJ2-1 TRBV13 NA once CASSPIGGKRDLQFF TGTGCCAGCAGCCCGATAGGGGGGAAACGGGACCTACAGTTCTTC
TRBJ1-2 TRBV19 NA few CASTTGIYGYTF TGTGCCAGTACTACAGGGATCTATGGCTACACCTTC
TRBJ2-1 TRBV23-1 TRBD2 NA CASSHRLAGGRDEQFF TGCGCCAGCAGTCACCGGCTAGCGGGGGGCAGGGATGAGCAGTTCTTC
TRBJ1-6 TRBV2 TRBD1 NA CASSTGGLNSPLHF TGTGCCAGCAGCACAGGGGGACTTAATTCACCCCTCCACTTT
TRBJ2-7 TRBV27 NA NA CASSLGARDEQYF TGTGCCAGCAGTTTGGGGGCAAGGGACGAGCAGTACTTC
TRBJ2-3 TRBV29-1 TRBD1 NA CSVMTGANTDTQYF TGCAGCGTTATGACAGGGGCCAACACAGATACGCAGTATTTT
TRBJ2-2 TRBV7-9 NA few CASSSQPRGTGELFF TGTGCCAGCAGCTCACAACCCCGGGGCACCGGGGAGCTGTTTTTT
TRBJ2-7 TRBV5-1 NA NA CASSLQGGSYEQYF TGCGCCAGCAGCTTGCAGGGGGGCTCCTACGAGCAGTACTTC
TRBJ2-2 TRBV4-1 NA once CASSLGGGELFF TGCGCCAGCAGCCTCGGGGGAGGGGAGCTGTTTTTT
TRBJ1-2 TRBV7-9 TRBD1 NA CASSGTTGTDYGYTF TGTGCCAGCAGCGGAACGACAGGGACCGACTATGGCTACACCTTC
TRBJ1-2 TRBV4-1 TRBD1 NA CASSQDPTTGGPGYTF TGCGCCAGCAGCCAAGATCCTACAACAGGGGGCCCTGGCTACACCTTC
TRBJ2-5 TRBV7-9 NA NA CASSYEGGQETQYF TGTGCCAGCAGCTACGAGGGTGGGCAAGAGACCCAGTACTTC
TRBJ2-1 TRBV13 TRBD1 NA CAGSLMGKGQGLF TGTGCCGGCAGCTTAATGGGAAAGGGACAGGGGCTCTTC
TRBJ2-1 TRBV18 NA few CASKSGTPSYNEQFF TGTGCCAGCAAGTCCGGGACACCCTCCTACAATGAGCAGTTCTTC
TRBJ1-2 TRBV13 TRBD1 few CASSPGTEINYGYTF TGTGCCAGCAGCCCTGGGACAGAAATTAACTATGGCTACACCTTC
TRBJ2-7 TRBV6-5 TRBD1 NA CASSYTGAVDEQYF TGTGCCAGCAGTTATACAGGGGCTGTAGACGAGCAGTACTTC
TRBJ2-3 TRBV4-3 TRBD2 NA CASSLAGGRSDTQYF TGCGCCAGCAGCCTCGCGGGGGGGCGTTCAGATACGCAGTATTTT
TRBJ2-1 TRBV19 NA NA CASSPLAFLLFF TGTGCCAGTAGTCCCCTGGCATTCCTTTTGTTCTTC
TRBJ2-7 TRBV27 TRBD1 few CASRNRGQGNEQYF TGTGCCAGCCGAAACAGGGGGCAAGGAAACGAGCAGTACTTC
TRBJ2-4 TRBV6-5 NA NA CASSGDLAKNIQYF TGTGCCAGCAGTGGGGATTTAGCCAAAAACATTCAGTACTTC
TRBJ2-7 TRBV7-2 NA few CASSLVLRGLYDEQYF TGTGCCAGCAGCTTAGTTTTGCGGGGACTGTACGACGAGCAGTACTTC
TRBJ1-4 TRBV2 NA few CASSGGDSNSQLFF TGTGCCAGCAGTGGAGGTGACAGCAATTCCCAACTGTTTTTT